This T cell receptor (beta chain) stems from a study of PD-1 blockade in classical Hodgkin lymphoma. As for the study in general: Nivolumab dosing for patients was 3 mg/kg, administered intravenously every 2 weeks. Study-level results: Excluded were patients who started nivolumab under 1 year after ASCT, a group that had lower diversity. What drove the repertoire differences, possibly disease activity or prior therapy, has not been defined.

Noted time point: cycle 4 day 1 (C4D1), after less than seven weeks of nivolumab. All patients relapsed after autologous stem cell transplantation, and brentuximab vedotin exposure varied. Researchers report purifying CD4+ T cells from thawed PBMCs by magnetic negative selection. Clones were read by immunoSEQ multiplex PCR, and TCRdb kept only the in-frame ones, dropping some. The table lists fewer than 35,000 clones, 90% to 95% of them singletons. A note on this clone: What it recognizes is unknown.

The CDR3 spans 15 residues. Germline V gives CDR1 SGHRS, CDR2 YFSETQ. Specimen: CD4+ T cells from blood, collected before the fourth cycle of nivolumab. This receptor was taken from a human donor with classical Hodgkin lymphoma. This sequence joins TRBV5-1 and TRBJ2-5; weak D call: TRBD1 (5 bases). With the DNA end fitting TRBJ2-7 better, the J assignment may be wrong. This CDR3 reads CASSLADTSRHEQYF. CDR3 coding DNA: TGCGCCAGCAGCTTGGCGGACACCTCACGCCACGAGCAGTACTTC.